What follows are 30 T cell receptor beta chains derived from one specimen sequenced in a study of T cell responses to AZD1222 COVID-19 vaccine. The method was immunoSEQ multiplex PCR; TCRdb's version includes in-frame clones alone and lacks a portion of them. The sample lists some 150,000 clones; under 95% were seen once. The specimen was peripheral blood, collected on day 0 of AZD1222 vaccination. These receptors were obtained from an adult in good health.

This clone was seen a single time. This rearrangement joins TRBV3-1 (or the pseudogene TRBV3-2) to TRBJ2-1; 7 bases agree with TRBD1. The CDR3 loop spans 13 amino acids. Germline lookup yields CDR1 LGHDT and CDR2 YNNKEL (reference sequence). The V segment lost 7 bases and the J segment 8 bases; nucleotides outside the gene matches: 8. In DNA form, the CDR3 reads TGTGCCAGCACCCAGGGGGTCTGGTATGAGCAGTTCTTC. Protein: CASTQGVWYEQFF.

The V call is TRBV6-2 or TRBV6-3, the J call TRBJ2-7, with TRBD2 matching 11 bases. Germline V CDR1 and CDR2: MNHEY, SVGEGT. This CDR3 comprises 16 residues. V was pared by 0 bases and J by 3 bases, with 4 bases of the junction left unmatched. The CDR3 protein is CASSYSKTSGDYEQYF. CDR3 in DNA: TGTGCCAGCAGTTACTCGAAGACTAGCGGGGACTACGAGCAGTACTTC.

DNA of the CDR3: TGCGCCAGCAGCCCCCCGGGACTAGGAGGTGAGCAGTTCTTC. Protein sequence: CASSPPGLGGEQFF. V usage is TRBV4-1 and J usage is TRBJ2-1, with 8 bases identical to TRBD2. V was pared by 4 bases and J by 9 bases, with 8 bases of the junction left unmatched. This CDR3 spans 14 amino acids. CDR1 is MGHRA, CDR2 YSYEKL, per germline.

The chain links TRBV12-3 or TRBV12-4 to TRBJ1-5; no clear D gene. The CDR3 length is 13 residues. The germline V and J ends were trimmed by 4 bases and 6 bases, with 10 bases remaining between them. Here the CDR3 reads CASSSTRAQPQHF. For the CDR3, the DNA is TGTGCCAGCAGTTCGACTCGGGCTCAGCCCCAGCATTTT.

A single count supports this clone. The chain is built from TRBV12-3 or TRBV12-4 and TRBJ2-1, with a weak D call TRBD1 (6 bases). This CDR3 region has 13 residues. The ends were cut back, 6 bases at V and 5 bases at J, with 11 bases in the middle. The CDR3 nucleotides read TGTGCCAGCAGGCGTAACAGGGACAATGAGCAGTTCTTC. As protein: CASRRNRDNEQFF.

The chain carries TRBV5-4 and TRBJ1-1; D uncertain. The CDR3 runs to 15 residues. The ends were cut back, 0 bases at V and 2 bases at J, with 11 bases in the middle. CDR1 and CDR2 from the germline V gene are SGHNT and YYREEE (reference sequence). The CDR3 loop is CASSLAGDSNTEAFF. CDR3 DNA: TGTGCCAGCAGCTTGGCCGGAGACTCTAACACTGAAGCTTTCTTT.

The rearrangement links TRBV27 to TRBJ1-3; D gene uncertain. Looked up from germline, CDR1 is MNHEY and CDR2 is SMNVEV (reference sequence). CDR3 length equals 14 residues. The V and J ends lost 6 bases and 0 bases respectively, with 9 bases between them. The CDR3 region has the DNA TGTGCCAGCAGAGCTAGAAGCTCTGGAAACACCATATATTTT. It specifies CASRARSSGNTIYF.

The genes are TRBV10-3 and TRBJ1-4; the D is unclear. There are 16 residues in the CDR3. Germline-derived CDR1 and CDR2 are ENHRY and SYGVKD. Trimming stripped 0 bases from V and 3 bases from J, with 11 bases between. The CDR3 region is CAISESKGAPNEKLFF. The DNA of the CDR3 is TGTGCCATCAGTGAGTCAAAGGGAGCTCCTAATGAAAAACTGTTTTTT.

The V call is TRBV11-2, the J call TRBJ2-7; D uncertain. Germline values: CDR1 SGHAT, CDR2 FQNNGV. CDR3 length: 13 amino acids. V dropped 8 bases and J dropped 2 bases, with 13 bases sitting between them. This CDR3 is CASVDTFAYEQYF. The CDR3 DNA reads as TGTGCCAGCGTCGATACTTTTGCCTACGAGCAGTACTTC.

This chain uses TRBV19 with TRBJ1-5; D may be TRBD1 (6 bases). Per germline, CDR1 LNHDA and CDR2 SQIVND (reference sequence). The CDR3 has 15 residues. V dropped 5 bases and J dropped 3 bases, with 14 bases sitting between them. The CDR3 DNA follows: TGTGCCAGTAGTTCTACAGGGCATTACAATCAGCCCCAGCATTTT. Protein sequence: CASSSTGHYNQPQHF.

This sequence joins TRBV7-2 and TRBJ1-2; D gene ambiguous. The CDR3 has 14 amino acids. The germline V and J ends were trimmed by 5 bases and 1 base, with 11 bases remaining between them. The germline CDR1 and CDR2 sequences are SGHTA and FQGNSA. CDR3 loop: CASSRYGVNYGYTF. In DNA, the CDR3 is TGTGCCAGCAGCCGCTACGGAGTTAACTATGGCTACACCTTC.

There are a few counts of this clone. The rearrangement links TRBV5-1 to TRBJ1-1; 10 nucleotides agree with TRBD1. Germline V gene lookup returns CDR1 SGHRS and CDR2 YFSETQ. With V trimmed by 0 bases and J by 4 bases, 3 bases remained unmatched. The CDR3 is 15 residues long. CDR3 coding DNA: TGCGCCAGCAGCTTGGCCGGGACAGGGGTCACTGAAGCTTTCTTT. Protein: CASSLAGTGVTEAFF.

This clone was detected only a few times. V gene TRBV7-2 combines with J gene TRBJ1-4; D ambiguous. CDR3 size: 14 residues. The V end was cut by 2 bases, the J end by 8 bases, with 12 bases between. Germline lookup yields CDR1 SGHTA and CDR2 FQGNSA. CDR3 sequence reads: CASSLPGEVEKLFF. CDR3 sequence (DNA): TGTGCCAGCAGCTTACCGGGTGAGGTGGAAAAACTGTTTTTT.

The V call is TRBV12-3 or TRBV12-4, the J call TRBJ1-2; unclear D gene. With 4 bases removed from V and 5 bases from J, the gap between germline ends came to 11 bases. There are 13 residues in the CDR3. CDR3 in DNA: TGTGCCAGCAGTTCCCCGGACGCATATGGCTACACCTTC. It yields the protein CASSSPDAYGYTF.

V usage is TRBV5-3 and J usage is TRBJ2-7, with 13 bases identical to TRBD2. TRBV5-3 carries the ORF label, with uncertain function. The CDR3 is 18 residues long. V lost 3 bases and J lost 0; bases outside the gene matches: 9. Written as DNA, the CDR3 is TGTGCCAGAAGCTCCCGGACTAGCGGGAGCCCCTCCTCCTACGAGCAGTACTTC. This translates into CARSSRTSGSPSSYEQYF.

The CDR3 here is CASSQAPSGHGYTF. CDR3 DNA sequence: TGCGCCAGCAGCCAAGCTCCCTCCGGGCATGGCTACACCTTC. The J gene is TRBJ1-2, the V gene TRBV4-3; D is unresolved. Trimming took 1 base from V and 6 from J, leaving 12 bases between them. The CDR3 has 14 residues. Per germline, CDR1 LGHNA and CDR2 YSLEER.

This rearrangement joins TRBV21-1 to TRBJ2-1. TRBV21-1 is annotated as a pseudogene. This CDR3 comprises 11 residues. CDR3 coding DNA: TGTGCCAGCAGCAAAAGGGATGAGCAGTTCTTC. Translated, it gives CASSKRDEQFF.

The chain recombines TRBV10-3 with TRBJ2-2; unclear D gene. Trimming left V 3 bases short and J 1 base short, with 12 bases between. The V gene's germline CDR1 is ENHRY and CDR2 SYGVKD. This CDR3 region has 16 residues. CDR3 sequence: CAISESIEQNTGELFF. The CDR3 coding sequence is TGTGCCATCAGTGAATCTATTGAACAGAACACCGGGGAGCTGTTTTTT.

The chain joins TRBV9 to TRBJ2-6; no clear D gene. Per the germline V gene, CDR1 is SGDLS and CDR2 is YYNGEE. The CDR3 is 18 amino acids. V gave up 0 bases and J gave up 0 bases, with 13 bases separating them. CDR3 protein: CASSVVYLSLSGANVLTF. The CDR3 DNA follows: TGTGCCAGCAGCGTAGTGTACCTCTCTCTCTCTGGGGCCAACGTCCTGACTTTC.

The chain uses TRBV6-5 and TRBJ2-5, with 8 positions matching TRBD1. J gave up 5 bases and V 5 bases, and 10 bases lay outside the gene matches. The CDR3 has 15 residues. CDR1 and CDR2 from the germline V gene are MNHEY and SVGAGI. The CDR3 is CASSPWTGRRETQYF. For the CDR3, the DNA is TGTGCCAGCAGTCCTTGGACAGGGCGTAGGGAGACCCAGTACTTC.

This rearrangement joins TRBV2 to TRBJ2-7; a weak D match, TRBD1 (5 bases). The germline gives CDR1 SNHLY, CDR2 FYNNEI. Trimming removed 8 bases at V and 6 bases at J, with 14 bases between. This CDR3 spans 12 amino acids. As DNA, the CDR3 is TGTGCCAGCTCGGCGGATAGGGGCGAGCAGTACTTC. Its protein is CASSADRGEQYF.

The chain uses TRBV5-5 and TRBJ1-5; tentative D call: TRBD1 (6 bases). Germline assignment: CDR1 SGHKS and CDR2 YYEKEE (reference sequence). V lost 3 bases to trimming and J lost 0 bases, with 13 bases between them. This CDR3 is 16 amino acids long. The CDR3 DNA reads TGTGCCAGCAGCTCCAGGGGACCCGATAGCAATCAGCCCCAGCATTTT. Its protein product is CASSSRGPDSNQPQHF.

This clone appeared a single time. The chain links TRBV5-1 to TRBJ2-3; D uncertain. With 2 bases removed from V and 5 bases from J, the gap between germline ends came to 12 bases. Per the germline V gene, CDR1 is SGHRS and CDR2 is YFSETQ. The CDR3 contains 14 residues. In nucleotides, the CDR3 is TGCGCCAGCAGCTTAGGAAGGGCAGGAGATACGCAGTATTTT. It codes for CASSLGRAGDTQYF.

The rearrangement uses TRBV15 and TRBJ2-5; 12 bases line up with TRBD2. Per the germline V gene, CDR1 is LNHNV and CDR2 is YYDKDF (reference sequence). The V gene end was trimmed by 0 bases and the J gene end by 7 bases; junction bases not matched to a gene: 9. The CDR3 extends over 17 amino acids. CDR3 DNA sequence: TGTGCCACCAGCAGAGAGCTAGCGGGAGGGAGAGGAGGGACCCAGTACTTC. This codes for CATSRELAGGRGGTQYF.

This chain uses TRBV20-1 with TRBJ1-3, with D unresolved. V dropped 2 bases and J dropped 4 bases, with 3 bases sitting between them. The CDR3 runs 11 residues. Germline V gives CDR1 DFQATT, CDR2 SNEGSKA (reference sequence). This chain's CDR3 is CSARFGNTIYF. CDR3 coding DNA: TGCAGTGCTAGATTCGGAAACACCATATATTTT.

In its sample, this clone was seen once. The chain carries TRBV5-4 and TRBJ2-7, with TRBD1 matching 7 bases. The V segment lost 0 bases and the J segment 5 bases; nucleotides outside the gene matches: 11. This CDR3 spans 16 amino acids. Germline loops: CDR1 SGHNT, CDR2 YYREEE (reference sequence). The CDR3 nucleotides read TGTGCCAGCAGCTTGGGTTTTCCAGGGGGTAGAAACGAGCAGTACTTC. Amino acids: CASSLGFPGGRNEQYF.

The chain uses TRBV7-9 and TRBJ2-4, with D possibly being TRBD1 or TRBD2 (5 bases each). The CDR3 consists of 16 residues. The ends were cut back, 4 bases at V and 5 bases at J, with 18 bases in the middle. Germline V gene data show CDR1 as SEHNR and CDR2 as FQNEAQ (reference sequence). Here the CDR3 reads CASSSRPFRDQNIQYF. CDR3 DNA: TGTGCCAGCAGCTCCCGCCCCTTCCGGGACCAAAACATTCAGTACTTC. Full variable domain (missing parts from reference TRBV7-9 and TRBJ2-4): DTGVSQNPRHKITKRGQNVTFRCDPISEHNRLYWYRQTLGQGPEFLTYFQNEAQLEKSRLLSDRFSAERPKGSFSTLEIQRTEQGDSAMYLCASSSRPFRDQNIQYFGAGTRLSVL.

The chain combines TRBV6-2 or TRBV6-3 with TRBJ2-3, with D uncertain. Germline V CDR1 and CDR2: MNHEY, SVGEGT. Deletions cut 2 bases from V and 10 bases from J, with 16 bases between. CDR3 length: 14 residues. The CDR3 region is CASSYTFLVGAQYF. DNA for the CDR3: TGTGCCAGCAGTTACACCTTCCTAGTTGGGGCGCAGTATTTT.

The chain combines TRBV9 with TRBJ2-1; a weak D match, TRBD2 (5 bases). The CDR3 length is 14 residues. V lost 2 bases to trimming and J lost 8 bases, with 14 bases between them. The germline CDR1 and CDR2 sequences are SGDLS and YYNGEE. CDR3 bases: TGTGCCAGCAGCGTGACCGACTGGCGGGATGAGCAGTTCTTC. Translated: CASSVTDWRDEQFF. The full variable domain, in which reference TRBV9 and TRBJ2-1 provide the parts outside the CDR3, is DSGVTQTPKHLITATGQRVTLRCSPRSGDLSVYWYQQSLDQGLQFLIQYYNGEERAKGNILERFSAQQFPDLHSELNLSSLELGDSALYFCASSVTDWRDEQFFGPGTRLTVL.

In its sample, this clone was seen a few times. The chain carries TRBV24-1 and TRBJ2-2; D might be TRBD2 (5 bases). This CDR3 is built from 19 residues. Trimming shortened V by 3 bases and J by 1 base, and 20 bases separated the two germline ends. Germline V gene sequence: CDR1 KGHDR, CDR2 SFDVKD. CDR3 coding DNA: TGTGCCACCAGTGATCCGTGGAAGCGGCAGGCCCTGAACACCGGGGAGCTGTTTTTT. It is translated as CATSDPWKRQALNTGELFF.